The rows below give T cell receptor beta chains drawn from one sample of a study of T cell repertoires in cytomegalovirus infection. TCRdb re-analysed the reads in MiXCR, keeping a single row per CDR3 protein. Among fewer than 650,000 distinct CDR3 sequences, about 40% were seen once, and the ten largest hold about 46%. Their target antigens are unknown. The sample here was cultured PBMCs, taken from culture after CMV antigen stimulation. The receptors come from a human donor in good health (CMV status not recorded). Some clones in this sample may be carry-over from other donors' samples. The CDR3 runs from the conserved cysteine through the conserved F or W. Fields, in order: V gene, CDR3 length, J gene, D gene, clone size, CDR3 DNA, CDR3 protein. A D gene is named only where the DNA matches it firmly. Clone size is given for some rows only: seen once, a few or many times, or a class if the clone is expanded.

TRBV6-5	17	TRBJ2-1	TRBD2	.	TGTGCCAGCAGTTACTCAGGCACTAGCGGACTCTTGGATGAGCAGTTCTTC	CASSYSGTSGLLDEQFF
TRBV11-2	14	TRBJ2-1	.	.	TGTGCCAGCAGCTTTGGAGTAAACTACAATGAGCAGTTCTTC	CASSFGVNYNEQFF
TRBV20-1	14	TRBJ1-1	.	.	TGCAGTGCTAGAGATGGGACGTTGAACACTGAAGCTTTCTTT	CSARDGTLNTEAFF
TRBV28	17	TRBJ2-4	TRBD2	.	TGTGCCAGCAGTTCCCCCCGGGGGGAACTAGCCAAAAACATTCAGTACTTC	CASSSPRGELAKNIQYF
TRBV7-2	15	TRBJ2-7	TRBD2	many	TGTGCCAGCAGCTTAAGTTCGGGAGGTTCCTACGAGCAGTACTTC	CASSLSSGGSYEQYF
TRBV4-1	15	TRBJ1-5	TRBD1	.	TGCGCCAGCAGCCATGACAGGGGAAGCAATCAGCCCCAGCATTTT	CASSHDRGSNQPQHF
TRBV6-1	12	TRBJ1-5	.	few	TGTGCCAGCAGCAGGGTGAATCAGCCCCAGCATTTT	CASSRVNQPQHF
TRBV5-1	15	TRBJ2-3	TRBD2	.	TGCGCCAGCAGCTCGACCCTAGCGGGAGCAGATACGCAGTATTTT	CASSSTLAGADTQYF
TRBV6-5	16	TRBJ2-2	TRBD2	once	TGTGCCAGCAGTAAGGGACTAGCGGGTTACACCGGGGAGCTGTTTTTT	CASSKGLAGYTGELFF
TRBV24-1	14	TRBJ2-1	.	.	TGTGCCACCAGCGGGGACGCCCCCTACAATGAGCAGTTCTTC	CATSGDAPYNEQFF
TRBV5-5	14	TRBJ2-7	TRBD1	.	TGTGCCAGCAGCTCAGGGACAGGGCAAGGAGAGCAGTACTTC	CASSSGTGQGEQYF
TRBV7-8	16	TRBJ2-5	TRBD2	.	TGTGCCAGCAGCCCCTACCGACTAGCGGATGAAGAGACCCAGTACTTC	CASSPYRLADEETQYF
TRBV19	17	TRBJ1-1	TRBD1	.	TGTGCCAGTAGTCTTGCGCAGGACAGGGGACGGGGGACTGAAGCTTTCTTT	CASSLAQDRGRGTEAFF
TRBV7-2	17	TRBJ2-7	.	.	TGTGCCAGCAGCTTAGGGGCTAGCGTTTACGCCCCCTACGATCAGTACTTC	CASSLGASVYAPYDQYF
TRBV20-1	14	TRBJ2-7	.	few	TGCAGTGCTAGTACGGCTGTTAGCTCCTACGAGCAGTACTTC	CSASTAVSSYEQYF
TRBV7-9	12	TRBJ2-2	.	few	TGTGCCAGCAGCTTTGAGGGCGGGGAGCTGTTTTTT	CASSFEGGELFF
TRBV12-3/TRBV12-4	13	TRBJ2-1	.	.	TGTGCCAGCAGGACCTCAGGGTGGAATGAGCAGTTCTTC	CASRTSGWNEQFF
TRBV7-8	15	TRBJ1-6	.	many	TGTGCCAGCAGCTTAGCTGTCGGGGGGCCTTCACCCCTCCACTTT	CASSLAVGGPSPLHF
TRBV7-2	20	TRBJ2-7	TRBD2	few	TGTGCCAGCAGCTTCCCAGTGGGGACTAGCGGGATTTACAGAGGGTACGAGCAGTACTTC	CASSFPVGTSGIYRGYEQYF
TRBV5-4	13	TRBJ2-7	TRBD2	many	TGTGCCAGCAGCTTGGAGCGGGAGGACGAGCAGTACTTC	CASSLEREDEQYF
TRBV7-8	12	TRBJ2-1	.	.	TGTGCCAGCAGCTTAGTTGAGAGTGAGCAGTTCTTC	CASSLVESEQFF
TRBV12-3/TRBV12-4	13	TRBJ2-1	.	few	TGTGCCAGCAGTTTTAGGGCGGCGGAGGAGCAGTTCTTC	CASSFRAAEEQFF
TRBV7-2	16	TRBJ2-2	.	few	TGTGCCAGCAGCTTAACTAGGGGGTGGAACACCGGGGAGCTGTTTTTT	CASSLTRGWNTGELFF
TRBV6-1	12	TRBJ1-1	TRBD1	.	TGTGCCAGCAGTTACAGGGGGAATGAAGCTTTCTTT	CASSYRGNEAFF
TRBV7-8	15	TRBJ2-5	.	.	TGTGCCAGCAGCTTAAGTTTGCGGCAACAAGAGACCCAGTACTTC	CASSLSLRQQETQYF
TRBV7-9	15	TRBJ1-3	.	.	TGTGCCAGCAGCTTCGCGGTGAGCTCTGGAAACACCATATATTTT	CASSFAVSSGNTIYF
TRBV11-1	17	TRBJ2-3	.	few	TGTGCCAGCAGCTTGCCGGGGCCGAGAGGGCCCACAGATACGCAGTATTTT	CASSLPGPRGPTDTQYF
TRBV7-2	14	TRBJ2-5	TRBD2	few	TGTGCCAGCAGCCCGGGACTAGCGTTGGAGACCCAGTACTTC	CASSPGLALETQYF